This T cell receptor beta chain was recorded in a study of early stage breast cancer tumors. This clone was seen a single time. Antigen specificity is unknown. Notes on the study in general: Tumors had approximately 2.5-fold higher T cell density and higher clonality than adjacent normal breast tissue.

Here immunoSEQ multiplex PCR was the method, and the copy in TCRdb shows in-frame clones only, minus some. The data hold some 32,000 clones, with just under 75% observed a single time. Sample: breast tumor tissue. The TCR comes from a person aged 30-39 years with breast cancer.

The DNA of the CDR3 is TGTGCCAGTAGTCCGTTGGGAAGGAACCAAGAGACCCAGTACTTC. It translates to CASSPLGRNQETQYF. The rearrangement joins TRBV19 to TRBJ2-5; D is undetermined. CDR1 is LNHDA and CDR2 is SQIVND in the germline V gene (reference sequence). Trimming left V 5 bases short and J 0 bases short, with 13 bases between. This CDR3 is 15 amino acids long.